This T cell receptor beta chain was recovered during a study of cytomegalovirus exposure and HLA in healthy donors. As regards this clone: The antigen remains unidentified.

Germline assignment: CDR1 SGHTA and CDR2 FQGNSA. V trimming: 5 bases; J trimming: 5 bases; junction bases outside the gene matches: 21. The CDR3 loop spans 18 amino acids. Study results and limitations: In a later analysis, a missense DCLRE1C variant was linked to TCR beta V- and J-gene trimming. Serostatus for CMV was the only available immune exposure information. Exclusion as indistinguishable affected some V segments, including TRBV6-2 and TRBV6-3.

PCR involved 60 Vbeta and 13 Jbeta primers. The method was immunoSEQ multiplex PCR; TCRdb's version includes in-frame clones alone and lacks a portion of them. In the table there are 110,000 to 150,000 clones, 80% of which are singletons. The chain links TRBV7-2 to TRBJ2-7; 7 bases map to TRBD1. The sample comprised PBMCs. This clonotype was sampled from a man aged 40-55 years in good health and CMV-seronegative. In DNA, the CDR3 is TGTGCCAGCAGCGTACGACAGGGTCAAAGGGTTTGGGGCCACGAGCAGTACTTC. As protein: CASSVRQGQRVWGHEQYF.